One sample yielded the 16 T cell receptor beta chains listed below, sequenced in a study of blood T cell repertoires in COVID-19. The table came from immunoSEQ multiplex PCR; TCRdb's copy has only in-frame clones and leaves some out. The sample lists about 140,000 clones, 88% occurring once. Sequencing was performed on peripheral blood. These receptor sequences come from a middle-aged man with active or convalescent COVID-19.

The genes are TRBV28 and TRBJ2-2, with D perhaps TRBD1 (5 bases). There are 14 residues in the CDR3. Trimming removed 6 bases at V and 3 bases at J, with 11 bases between. CDR1 is MDHEN and CDR2 is SYDVKM in the germline V gene. The CDR3 region is CASRVGRYTGELFF. DNA for the CDR3: TGTGCCAGCAGGGTGGGGCGGTACACCGGGGAGCTGTTTTTT.

Note on this clone: This sample includes further DNA sequences coding for the same CDR3. The chain couples TRBV5-4 to TRBJ2-2; the match to TRBD2 covers 8 bases. This CDR3 region has 15 residues. Germline V lookup: CDR1 SGHNT, CDR2 YYREEE (reference sequence). V lost 4 bases to trimming and J lost 5 bases; unmatched junction nucleotides: 7. The CDR3 reads CASSPGTSGTGELFF. The CDR3, as DNA: TGTGCCAGCAGCCCCGGGACTAGTGGGACCGGGGAGCTGTTTTTT.

The V gene is TRBV7-9, the J gene TRBJ1-1; 9 bases are shared with TRBD1. The CDR3 totals 17 residues. Unmatched junction bases numbered 6, after V lost 0 bases and J lost 1 base. CDR1 and CDR2 (germline): SEHNR, FQNEAQ (reference sequence). CDR3 sequence reads: CASSLARGTGRNTEAFF. The DNA of the CDR3 is TGTGCCAGCAGCTTAGCACGGGGGACAGGGAGGAACACTGAAGCTTTCTTT.

The V call is TRBV7-9, the J call TRBJ2-5; 9 bases map to TRBD1. This CDR3 is built from 15 residues. V lost 5 bases and J lost 4; bases outside the gene matches: 8. CDR1 and CDR2 from the germline V gene are SEHNR and FQNEAQ (reference sequence). The CDR3 loop is CASSRWDRDGETQYF. The CDR3 region has the DNA TGTGCCAGCAGCCGATGGGACAGGGACGGAGAGACCCAGTACTTC.

The J gene is TRBJ1-2, the V gene TRBV5-4; D possibly corresponds to TRBD1 (6 bases). Per the germline V gene, CDR1 is SGHNT and CDR2 is YYREEE (reference sequence). This CDR3 spans 14 amino acids. V was clipped by 2 bases and J by 8 bases, with 16 bases between them. Here the CDR3 reads CASSLRGAAGGYTF. The CDR3 DNA follows: TGTGCCAGCAGCTTACGGGGGGCGGCGGGAGGCTACACCTTC.

The V call is TRBV4-2, the J call TRBJ2-1; D possibly corresponds to TRBD2 (7 bases). This CDR3 is built from 16 residues. Trimming took off 2 bases at V and 8 bases at J, with 19 bases between the two ends. CDR1 and CDR2 (germline): LGHNA, YNFKEQ. CDR3: CASSQPGASGRDEQFF. Written as DNA, the CDR3 is TGTGCCAGCAGCCAACCGGGGGCTAGCGGCCGGGATGAGCAGTTCTTC.

This chain uses TRBV2 with TRBJ2-4; a weak D match, TRBD2 (5 bases). The V and J ends lost 7 bases and 8 bases respectively, with 12 bases between them. CDR1 and CDR2 (germline): SNHLY, FYNNEI. This CDR3 region has 12 residues. CDR3 sequence: CASKMDGDIQYF. CDR3 DNA sequence: TGTGCCAGCAAGATGGACGGGGACATTCAGTACTTC. Combining the CDR3 with reference TRBV2 and TRBJ2-4 gives the whole variable domain EPEVTQTPSHQVTQMGQEVILRCVPISNHLYFYWYRQILGQKVEFLVSFYNNEISEKSEIFDDQFSVERPDGSNFTLKIRSTKLEDSAMYFCASKMDGDIQYFGAGTRLSVL.

V is TRBV7-6 and J is TRBJ1-2; TRBD1 is a possible D gene (5 bases). The CDR3 runs to 13 residues. Germline CDR1 and CDR2: SGHVS and FNYEAQ. V was clipped by 6 bases and J by 1 base, with 9 bases between them. The CDR3: CASSPQGNYGYTF. The CDR3 DNA is TGTGCCAGCAGTCCTCAGGGTAACTATGGCTACACCTTC. Looking up the rest from reference TRBV7-6 and TRBJ1-2 gives the full variable domain: GAGVSQSPRYKVTKRGQDVALRCDPISGHVSLYWYRQALGQGPEFLTYFNYEAQQDKSGLPNDRFSAERPEGSISTLTIQRTEQRDSAMYRCASSPQGNYGYTFGSGTRLTVV.

DNA for the CDR3: TGTGCCAGCTCACTTAACCTGGGCAGTCAGCCCCAGCATTTT. Its translation: CASSLNLGSQPQHF. The rearrangement uses TRBV18 and TRBJ1-5; D gene ambiguous. The germline V gene has CDR1 KGHSH and CDR2 LQKENI. This CDR3 region has 14 residues. The V end lost 4 bases, the J end lost 6 bases, and 13 bases lay between the germline ends.

This chain connects TRBV5-1 to TRBJ2-2; 8 bases are a match to TRBD2. The CDR3 spans 15 residues. V shed 5 bases, J shed 4 bases, and the junction held 7 bases outside the gene matches. Germline values: CDR1 SGHRS, CDR2 YFSETQ. The CDR3 region is CASSKSGSSTGELFF. The CDR3 DNA sequence: TGCGCCAGCAGTAAAAGCGGGAGTAGCACCGGGGAGCTGTTTTTT.

The genes are TRBV9 and TRBJ2-5; weak D call: TRBD1 (5 bases). Germline loops: CDR1 SGDLS, CDR2 YYNGEE. The CDR3 loop spans 14 amino acids. Trimming cost V 3 bases and J 1 base, with 10 bases left between them. DNA for the CDR3: TGTGCCAGCAGCGCCTCGGACATCCAAGAGACCCAGTACTTC. This codes for CASSASDIQETQYF.

This sequence joins TRBV5-1 and TRBJ2-5, with a tentative D call TRBD1 (5 bases). The length of the CDR3 is 16 residues. CDR1 is SGHRS and CDR2 is YFSETQ in the germline V gene. The V and J ends lost 0 bases and 3 bases respectively, with 15 bases between them. The CDR3 nucleotides read TGCGCCAGCAGCTTGGGGACACCTCTATCCGAAGAGACCCAGTACTTC. Encoded protein: CASSLGTPLSEETQYF.

The genes are TRBV2 and TRBJ1-4; a possible D gene is TRBD1 (5 bases). V gave up 5 bases and J gave up 0 bases, with 10 bases separating them. Germline V gene sequence: CDR1 SNHLY, CDR2 FYNNEI. The CDR3 consists of 15 residues. CDR3 DNA sequence: TGTGCCAGCAGTCGTTGGGGCTCAACTAATGAAAAACTGTTTTTT. This codes for CASSRWGSTNEKLFF.

This clone was detected a few times. V gene TRBV29-1 combines with J gene TRBJ1-5; the D gene is possibly TRBD1 (6 bases). Germline lookup yields CDR1 SQVTM and CDR2 ANQGSEA. This CDR3 comprises 13 residues. V was shortened by 4 bases and J by 3 bases, with 10 bases between the two germline ends. CDR3 nucleotide sequence: TGCAGCGTTGCAGGGGACAACAATCAGCCCCAGCATTTT. Residues: CSVAGDNNQPQHF.

This clone is a singleton in its sample. The chain has TRBV19 and TRBJ2-2; 9 positions match TRBD1. The V segment lost 5 bases and the J segment 3 bases; nucleotides outside the gene matches: 7. The CDR3 is 16 residues long. Looked up from germline, CDR1 is LNHDA and CDR2 is SQIVND (reference sequence). CDR3 DNA sequence: TGTGCCAGTAGTTTAGGACAGGGGCGGGACACCGGGGAGCTGTTTTTT. Its protein is CASSLGQGRDTGELFF.

The chain carries TRBV23-1 and TRBJ1-6; D unclear. TRBV23-1 is given ORF status, its function remaining uncertain. The CDR3 runs 14 residues. Trimming stripped 2 bases from V and 5 bases from J, with 7 bases between. CDR3 loop: CASSQSINNSPLHF. CDR3 DNA: TGCGCCAGCAGTCAAAGCATCAATAATTCACCCCTCCACTTT.